This T cell receptor (beta chain) was observed in a study of T cell responses to AZD1222 COVID-19 vaccine. Findings and caveats of the study: There were repertoire samples only from the period after the peak T cell response.

Concerning this clone itself: The antigen remains unidentified.

TCRdb's copy holds only in-frame clones and misses some; the assay was immunoSEQ multiplex PCR. The data contain 130,000 to 150,000 clones, 85% to 95% of them singletons. The germline gives CDR1 LGHDT, CDR2 YNNKEL (reference sequence). CDR3 length: 16 residues. V shed 4 bases and J 4 bases; nucleotides not matched to a gene: 5. Sequences were derived from peripheral blood, sampled on day 0 of AZD1222 vaccination. This TCR was sampled from an adult in good health. The genes are TRBV3-1 (or the pseudogene TRBV3-2) and TRBJ2-1, with 12 bases matching TRBD2. CDR3 protein: CASSLGLAGLYNEQFF. The CDR3 nucleotides are TGTGCCAGCAGCCTCGGACTAGCGGGGCTTTACAATGAGCAGTTCTTC.